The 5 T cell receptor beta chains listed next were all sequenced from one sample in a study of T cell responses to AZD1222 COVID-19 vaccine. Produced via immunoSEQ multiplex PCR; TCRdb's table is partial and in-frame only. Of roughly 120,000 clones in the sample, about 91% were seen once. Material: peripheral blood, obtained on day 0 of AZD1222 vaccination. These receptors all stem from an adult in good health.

Here the CDR3 reads CASSQPGVGTGELFF. CDR3 DNA sequence: TGCGCCAGCAGCCAGCCTGGGGTCGGAACCGGGGAGCTGTTTTTT. The chain has TRBV10-1 and TRBJ2-2; no firm D call. Trimming left V 6 bases short and J 5 bases short, with 16 bases between. Germline CDR1 and CDR2: WNHNN and SYGVQD (reference sequence). The CDR3 is 15 residues long.

The CDR3, as DNA: TGTGCCAGCAGCCAAGGTCAGGGCTACTTCGGCGGCTACACCTTC. Protein product: CASSQGQGYFGGYTF. The rearrangement joins TRBV3-1 (or the pseudogene TRBV3-2) to TRBJ1-2; TRBD1 is a possible D gene (5 bases). Germline lookup yields CDR1 LGHDT and CDR2 YNNKEL (reference sequence). This CDR3 comprises 15 residues. V lost 1 base and J lost 8, with 17 bases in between.

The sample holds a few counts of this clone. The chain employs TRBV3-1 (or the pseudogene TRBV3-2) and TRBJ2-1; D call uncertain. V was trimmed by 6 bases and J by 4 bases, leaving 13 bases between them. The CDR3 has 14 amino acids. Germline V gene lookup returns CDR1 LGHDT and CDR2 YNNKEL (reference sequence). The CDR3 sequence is CASSQRTSYNEQFF. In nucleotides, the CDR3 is TGTGCCAGCAGTCAACGGACCTCTTACAATGAGCAGTTCTTC.

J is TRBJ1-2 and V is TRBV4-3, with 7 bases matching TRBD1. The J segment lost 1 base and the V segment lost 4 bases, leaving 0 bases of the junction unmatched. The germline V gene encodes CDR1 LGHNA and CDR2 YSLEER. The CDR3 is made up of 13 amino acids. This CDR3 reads CASSRDSNYGYTF. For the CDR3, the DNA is TGCGCCAGCAGCCGGGACAGTAACTATGGCTACACCTTC.

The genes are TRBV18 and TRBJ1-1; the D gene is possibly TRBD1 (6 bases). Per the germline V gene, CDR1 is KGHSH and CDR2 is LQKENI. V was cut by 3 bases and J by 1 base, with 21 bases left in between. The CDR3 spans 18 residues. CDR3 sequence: CASSPLVRSGVRNTEAFF. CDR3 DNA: TGTGCCAGCTCACCCCTCGTGCGGTCAGGGGTGAGGAACACTGAAGCTTTCTTT.